This entry lists 3 T cell receptor beta chains sequenced from one sample in a study of T-cell reconstitution after alpha-beta-depleted transplantation in children. Preparation of the TCRbeta library involved a method that used unique molecular identifiers. TCRdb processed the PCR reads anew with MiXCR; each CDR3 protein has one entry. The sample lists a few hundred thousand distinct CDR3 sequences; under 15% were seen once. The specimen was PBMCs, mostly from graft donor cells, collected 360 days after TCRalphabeta/CD19-depleted stem cell transplant. Every receptor here comes from a male patient between 5 and 17 years old who had a stem cell transplant for acute myeloid leukemia, so the T cells may come from the graft donor.

The chain has TRBV4-3 and TRBJ2-3; D is ambiguous. Germline CDR1 is LGHNA and CDR2 is YSLEER. CDR3 size: 15 residues. The ends were cut back, 1 base at V and 2 bases at J, with 10 bases in the middle. CDR3 bases: TGCGCCAGCAGCCAAGTCGATTTGGCCACAGATACGCAGTATTTT. Amino acid sequence: CASSQVDLATDTQYF.

At least ten counts were recorded for this clonotype. This sequence joins TRBV29-1 and TRBJ2-7; D perhaps matches TRBD2 (6 bases). Germline V CDR1 and CDR2: SQVTM, ANQGSEA. Trimming took 6 bases from V and 2 from J, leaving 17 bases between them. This CDR3 is built from 14 residues. As DNA, the CDR3 is TGCAGCGTCCACGGAGGGTCCGGGGCCTACGAGCAGTACTTC. It encodes CSVHGGSGAYEQYF.

This clonotype appeared a few times. The V gene is TRBV27, the J gene TRBJ2-5, with D tentatively TRBD1 (6 bases). The V end lost 5 bases, the J end lost 5 bases, and 30 bases lay between the germline ends. Germline lookup yields CDR1 MNHEY and CDR2 SMNVEV (reference sequence). CDR3 length: 19 residues. DNA of the CDR3: TGTGCCAGCAGTCTCGGACAGCGAACCTCGTCGGTTCGGCGGGAGACCCAGTACTTC. As protein: CASSLGQRTSSVRRETQYF.